This T cell receptor (beta chain) was documented in a study of blood T cell repertoires in COVID-19. CDR1 and CDR2 from the germline V gene are SGHRS and YFSETQ. Losses at the gene ends were 4 bases for V and 5 bases for J; bases not matched to a gene: 5. The CDR3 is 13 residues long. TCRdb keeps only in-frame clones here, not all; method: immunoSEQ multiplex PCR. The data contain around 46,000 clones, more than 75% of them seen just once; the ten biggest clones take up more than 15%. The chain recombines TRBV5-1 with TRBJ1-2; TRBD1 aligns across 7 bases. The source of this sequence is a man in his fifties or sixties with active or convalescent COVID-19. The specimen was peripheral blood. As DNA, the CDR3 is TGCGCCAGCAGCCCTATACAGGGGTATGGCTACACCTTC. It is translated as CASSPIQGYGYTF.